Described below is a single T cell receptor (beta chain) sequence and its context. Its antigen is unidentified. Amplification used 60 Vbeta primers and 13 Jbeta primers. Method: immunoSEQ multiplex PCR; TCRdb's copy keeps in-frame clones and lacks some. Here the sample spans roughly 150,000 clones, around 65% being singletons. The data derive from a study of cytomegalovirus exposure and HLA in healthy donors. At the level of the study: Out of 150 million to 200 million T cells, an earlier analysis found over 90 million unique TCR beta sequences in total. From HLA-typed donors, an early data release held roughly 80 million unique TCRs.

Whole-study findings and limits: Segments of the TCR beta V type were, in most cases, productive about 87% or about 30% of the time in an earlier analysis.

Trimming cost V 3 bases and J 0 bases, with 8 bases left between them. CDR3 length: 14 amino acids. The germline V gene encodes CDR1 MNHEY and CDR2 SMNVEV (reference sequence). The specimen was PBMCs. The gene calls are TRBV27 and TRBJ2-5, with TRBD1 as a possible D gene (5 bases). This receptor was identified in a woman between 25 and 40 years old in good health and CMV-seropositive. The CDR3 reads CASSFSGYQETQYF. The CDR3, as DNA: TGTGCCAGCAGTTTTTCAGGGTACCAAGAGACCCAGTACTTC.